The clone carrying this TCR beta chain was seen a few times. The antigen remains unidentified. TCRdb ran MiXCR on the RT-PCR reads and lists one entry per CDR3 protein. The repertoire includes 450,000 to 600,000 distinct CDR3 sequences, roughly 8.2% of them detected once, and under 15% sits in the top ten. The data belong to a study of response to subunit inactivated influenza vaccine. Regarding the study as a whole: The authors offered the suggestion that each seasonal influenza vaccination recruits few new T cells.

The V segment lost 3 bases and the J segment 1 base; nucleotides outside the gene matches: 2. The CDR3 is made up of 15 amino acids. Germline lookup yields CDR1 SGHDT and CDR2 YYEEEE. This sample comprised PBMCs from blood, obtained 23 months after vaccination. The clonotype comes from a man aged 45 to 75 who received an inactivated influenza vaccine. The V gene is TRBV5-6, the J gene TRBJ2-2, with 8 bases lining up with TRBD1. The CDR3 region is CASSWTGRNTGELFF. The CDR3 DNA is TGTGCCAGCAGCTGGACAGGGAGGAACACCGGGGAGCTGTTTTTT.